This entry lists 14 T cell receptor beta chains sequenced from one sample in a study of cytomegalovirus exposure and HLA in healthy donors. Method: immunoSEQ multiplex PCR; TCRdb's copy keeps in-frame clones and lacks some. The table has tens of thousands of clones, 94% seen once; the top ten hold 3.2%. Sequencing input: PBMCs. These receptors originate from a young woman in good health and CMV-seropositive.

This chain connects TRBV10-3 to TRBJ2-7; possible D gene TRBD2, 6 bases. V lost 3 bases and J 3 bases, leaving 15 bases between the germline ends. Germline values: CDR1 ENHRY, CDR2 SYGVKD. This CDR3 has 15 amino acids. CDR3 DNA: TGTGCCATCAGTGAATCGGAGGGAACCCTCTACGAGCAGTACTTC. Translation: CAISESEGTLYEQYF.

The chain uses TRBV13 and TRBJ2-5; possible D gene TRBD2, 5 bases. Germline assignment: CDR1 PRHDT and CDR2 FYEKMQ (reference sequence). The CDR3 has 16 residues. Trimming pared 0 bases from V and 2 bases from J, leaving 13 bases between. CDR3 DNA sequence: TGTGCCAGCAGCTTAGGCTTCAGCGGCCCACAAGAGACCCAGTACTTC. Translation: CASSLGFSGPQETQYF. Complete variable domain (other parts from reference TRBV13 and TRBJ2-5): AAGVIQSPRHLIKEKRETATLKCYPIPRHDTVYWYQQGPGQDPQFLISFYEKMQSDKGSIPDRFSAQQFSDYHSELNMSSLELGDSALYFCASSLGFSGPQETQYFGPGTRLLVL.

The chain carries TRBV6-4 and TRBJ2-1; maybe TRBD1 (6 bases). Germline-derived CDR1 and CDR2 are MRHNA and SNTAGT. The V end was cut by 5 bases, the J end by 3 bases, with 8 bases between. The CDR3 is 13 amino acids. The CDR3: CASSRDNYNEQFF. Here the CDR3 DNA reads TGTGCCAGCAGTCGGGACAACTACAATGAGCAGTTCTTC.

The rearrangement links TRBV4-1 to TRBJ1-5; D remains ambiguous. V shed 1 base and J shed 6 bases, with 10 bases lying between them. CDR3 length: 14 residues. CDR1 and CDR2 (germline): MGHRA, YSYEKL. CDR3 amino acids: CASSQGGLFQPQHF. As DNA, the CDR3 is TGCGCCAGCAGCCAAGGAGGGCTTTTTCAGCCCCAGCATTTT.

The genes are TRBV19 and TRBJ2-2, with a tentative D call TRBD1 (5 bases). Germline V CDR1 and CDR2: LNHDA, SQIVND (reference sequence). The CDR3 runs to 14 residues. Trimming pared 7 bases from V and 7 bases from J, leaving 16 bases between. As DNA, the CDR3 is TGTGCCAGTACTCAGACAGCCCTCGGCGGGGAGCTGTTTTTT. Protein: CASTQTALGGELFF.

The genes are TRBV7-9 and TRBJ1-2; a possible D gene is TRBD1 (5 bases). CDR1 and CDR2 (germline): SEHNR, FQNEAQ (reference sequence). This CDR3 contains 13 residues. Deletions cut 5 bases from V and 4 bases from J, with 11 bases between. CDR3 sequence (DNA): TGTGCCAGCAGCCCGGACAACTCCTATGGCTACACCTTC. Translating gives CASSPDNSYGYTF. The full variable domain, in which reference TRBV7-9 and TRBJ1-2 provide the parts outside the CDR3, is DTGVSQNPRHKITKRGQNVTFRCDPISEHNRLYWYRQTLGQGPEFLTYFQNEAQLEKSRLLSDRFSAERPKGSFSTLEIQRTEQGDSAMYLCASSPDNSYGYTFGSGTRLTVV.

V is TRBV2 and J is TRBJ1-2, with unresolved D. Germline values: CDR1 SNHLY, CDR2 FYNNEI. V was cut by 8 bases and J by 3 bases, with 13 bases left in between. The CDR3 is 13 residues long. DNA for the CDR3: TGTGCCAGCTCTTTAGGGAGCTACTATGGCTACACCTTC. It encodes CASSLGSYYGYTF.

The chain has TRBV5-1 and TRBJ1-2; D possibly corresponds to TRBD1 (5 bases). There are 15 residues in the CDR3. V was trimmed by 4 bases and J by 6 bases, leaving 19 bases between them. CDR1 and CDR2 from the germline V gene are SGHRS and YFSETQ. The CDR3 here is CASSPSVGGVDGYTF. Here the CDR3 DNA reads TGCGCCAGCAGCCCGTCGGTGGGGGGGGTGGATGGCTACACCTTC. Supplemented by reference TRBV5-1 and TRBJ1-2, the full variable domain reads KAGVTQTPRYLIKTRGQQVTLSCSPISGHRSVSWYQQTPGQGLQFLFEYFSETQRNKGNFPGRFSGRQFSNSRSEMNVSTLELGDSALYLCASSPSVGGVDGYTFGSGTRLTVV.

The V call is TRBV28, the J call TRBJ2-7; 11 bases line up with TRBD1. Losses at the gene ends were 4 bases for V and 3 bases for J; bases not matched to a gene: 5. Germline V lookup: CDR1 MDHEN, CDR2 SYDVKM. The CDR3 spans 15 residues. CDR3 protein: CASSSPGTGGYEQYF. CDR3 sequence (DNA): TGTGCCAGCAGTTCCCCAGGGACAGGGGGCTACGAGCAGTACTTC.

This sequence joins TRBV7-3 and TRBJ2-1, with TRBD2 matching 14 bases. Germline values: CDR1 SGHTA, CDR2 FQGTGA. J was trimmed by 8 bases and V by 5 bases; bases with no gene match: 8. CDR3 length: 16 amino acids. For the CDR3, the DNA is TGTGCCAGCAGCGCAGCCGGGACTAGCGGGAGAGATGAGCAGTTCTTC. Translation: CASSAAGTSGRDEQFF.

The chain combines TRBV5-1 with TRBJ1-2; 9 bases agree with TRBD1. Germline CDR1 reads SGHRS; CDR2 reads YFSETQ. V trimming: 5 bases; J trimming: 6 bases; junction bases outside the gene matches: 5. The CDR3 runs to 13 residues. The CDR3 DNA is TGCGCCAGCAGTTACTACAGGGGGCATGGCTACACCTTC. It specifies CASSYYRGHGYTF.

This CDR3 reads CASSLSPPPTSGGVQETQYF. Here the CDR3 DNA reads TGTGCCAGCAGTTTATCCCCTCCTCCGACTAGCGGGGGGGTACAAGAGACCCAGTACTTC. The rearrangement uses TRBV27 and TRBJ2-5, with 14 bases matching TRBD2. There are 20 residues in the CDR3. V shed 0 bases and J 2 bases; nucleotides not matched to a gene: 11. Germline V gene data show CDR1 as MNHEY and CDR2 as SMNVEV (reference sequence).

The J gene is TRBJ2-7, the V gene TRBV4-2; TRBD2 agrees at 7 bases. The V gene's germline CDR1 is LGHNA and CDR2 YNFKEQ. The ends lost 1 base at V and 0 bases at J; junction bases unmatched: 12. This CDR3 region has 18 residues. The CDR3 sequence: CASSQGWGTGRSSYEQYF. The CDR3 nucleotides are TGTGCCAGCAGCCAAGGGTGGGGGACCGGGAGGAGCTCCTACGAGCAGTACTTC.

This rearrangement joins TRBV4-2 to TRBJ2-7; possible D gene TRBD2, 5 bases. This CDR3 contains 15 residues. The V gene's germline CDR1 is LGHNA and CDR2 YNFKEQ. V lost 4 bases and J 2 bases, leaving 15 bases between the germline ends. The CDR3: CASSPFGSGTYEQYF. CDR3 in DNA: TGTGCCAGCAGCCCTTTTGGAAGCGGCACCTACGAGCAGTACTTC.